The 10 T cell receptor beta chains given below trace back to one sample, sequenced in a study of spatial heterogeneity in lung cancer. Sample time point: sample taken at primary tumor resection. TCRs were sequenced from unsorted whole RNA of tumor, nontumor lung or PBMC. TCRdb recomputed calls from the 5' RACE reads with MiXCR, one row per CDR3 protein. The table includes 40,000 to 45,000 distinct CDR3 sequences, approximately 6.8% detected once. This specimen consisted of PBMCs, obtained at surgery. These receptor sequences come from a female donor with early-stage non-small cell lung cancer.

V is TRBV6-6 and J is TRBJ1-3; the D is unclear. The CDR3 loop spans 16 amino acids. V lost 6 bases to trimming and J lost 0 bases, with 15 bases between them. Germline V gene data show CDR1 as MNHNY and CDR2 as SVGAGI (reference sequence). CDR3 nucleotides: TGTGCCAGCAGGACAAGTCCAGGCCGCTCTGGAAACACCATATATTTT. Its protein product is CASRTSPGRSGNTIYF.

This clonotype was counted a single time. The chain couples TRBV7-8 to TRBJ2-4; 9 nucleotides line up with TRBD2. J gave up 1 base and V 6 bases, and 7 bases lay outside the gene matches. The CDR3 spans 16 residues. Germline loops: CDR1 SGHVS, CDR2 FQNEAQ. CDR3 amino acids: CASSPSGVAAKNIQYF. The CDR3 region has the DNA TGTGCCAGCAGTCCTAGCGGGGTTGCGGCCAAAAACATTCAGTACTTC.

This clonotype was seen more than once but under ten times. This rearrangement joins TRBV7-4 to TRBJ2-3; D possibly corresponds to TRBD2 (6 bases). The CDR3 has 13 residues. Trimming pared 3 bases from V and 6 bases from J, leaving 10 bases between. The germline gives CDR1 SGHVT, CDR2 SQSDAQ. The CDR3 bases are TGTGCCAGCAGCTTTCGGGGGTCCGATACGCAGTATTTT. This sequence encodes CASSFRGSDTQYF. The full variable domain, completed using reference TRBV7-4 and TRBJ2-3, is GAGVSQSPRYKVAKRGRDVALRCDSISGHVTLYWYRQTLGQGSEVLTYSQSDAQRDKSGRPSGRFSAERPERSVSTLKIQRTEQGDSAVYLCASSFRGSDTQYFGPGTRLTVL.

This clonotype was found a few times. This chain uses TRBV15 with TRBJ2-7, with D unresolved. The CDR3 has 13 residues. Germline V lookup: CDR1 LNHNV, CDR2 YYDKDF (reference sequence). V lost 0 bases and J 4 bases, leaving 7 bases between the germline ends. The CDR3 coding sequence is TGTGCCACCAGCAGAGATTCGGCGTACGAGCAGTACTTC. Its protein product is CATSRDSAYEQYF.

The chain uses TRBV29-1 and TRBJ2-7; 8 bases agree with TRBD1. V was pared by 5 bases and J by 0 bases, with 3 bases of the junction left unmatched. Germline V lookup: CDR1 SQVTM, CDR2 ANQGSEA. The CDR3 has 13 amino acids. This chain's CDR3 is CSVRQGNSYEQYF. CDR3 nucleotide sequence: TGCAGCGTTCGACAGGGGAACTCCTACGAGCAGTACTTC.

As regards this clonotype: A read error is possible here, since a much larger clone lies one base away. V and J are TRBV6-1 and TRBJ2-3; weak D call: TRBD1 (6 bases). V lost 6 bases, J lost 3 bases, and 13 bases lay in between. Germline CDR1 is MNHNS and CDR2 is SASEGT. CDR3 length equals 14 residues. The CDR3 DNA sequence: TGTGCCAGCAGAGACAGGTTTATGACAGATACGCAGTATTTT. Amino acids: CASRDRFMTDTQYF.

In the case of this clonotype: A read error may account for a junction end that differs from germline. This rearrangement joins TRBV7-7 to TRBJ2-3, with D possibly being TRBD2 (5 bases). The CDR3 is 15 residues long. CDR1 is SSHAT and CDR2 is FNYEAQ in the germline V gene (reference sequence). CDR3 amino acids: CASSLNSVPTDTQYF. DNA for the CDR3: TGTGCTAGCAGCTTAAATAGCGTCCCCACAGATACGCAGTATTTT.

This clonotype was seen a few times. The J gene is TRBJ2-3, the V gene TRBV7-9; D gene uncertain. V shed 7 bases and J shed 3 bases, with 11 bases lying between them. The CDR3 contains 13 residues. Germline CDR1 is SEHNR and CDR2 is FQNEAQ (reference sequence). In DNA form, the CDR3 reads TGTGCCAGCACCAAAACCCGGACAGATACGCAGTATTTT. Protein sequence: CASTKTRTDTQYF.

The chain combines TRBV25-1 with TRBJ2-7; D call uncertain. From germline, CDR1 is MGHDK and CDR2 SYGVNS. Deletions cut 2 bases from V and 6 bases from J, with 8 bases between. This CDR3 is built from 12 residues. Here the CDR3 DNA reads TGTGCCAGCAGTGAAGATCTCCCCGAGCAGTACTTC. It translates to CASSEDLPEQYF.

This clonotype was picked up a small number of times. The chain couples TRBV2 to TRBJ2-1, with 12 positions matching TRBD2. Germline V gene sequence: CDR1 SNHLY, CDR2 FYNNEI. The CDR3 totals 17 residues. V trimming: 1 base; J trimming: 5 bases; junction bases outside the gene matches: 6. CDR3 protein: CASSEEWTSGAHNEQFF. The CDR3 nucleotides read TGTGCCAGCAGTGAAGAGTGGACTAGCGGGGCCCACAATGAGCAGTTCTTC. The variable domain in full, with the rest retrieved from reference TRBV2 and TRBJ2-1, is EPEVTQTPSHQVTQMGQEVILRCVPISNHLYFYWYRQILGQKVEFLVSFYNNEISEKSEIFDDQFSVERPDGSNFTLKIRSTKLEDSAMYFCASSEEWTSGAHNEQFFGPGTRLTVL.